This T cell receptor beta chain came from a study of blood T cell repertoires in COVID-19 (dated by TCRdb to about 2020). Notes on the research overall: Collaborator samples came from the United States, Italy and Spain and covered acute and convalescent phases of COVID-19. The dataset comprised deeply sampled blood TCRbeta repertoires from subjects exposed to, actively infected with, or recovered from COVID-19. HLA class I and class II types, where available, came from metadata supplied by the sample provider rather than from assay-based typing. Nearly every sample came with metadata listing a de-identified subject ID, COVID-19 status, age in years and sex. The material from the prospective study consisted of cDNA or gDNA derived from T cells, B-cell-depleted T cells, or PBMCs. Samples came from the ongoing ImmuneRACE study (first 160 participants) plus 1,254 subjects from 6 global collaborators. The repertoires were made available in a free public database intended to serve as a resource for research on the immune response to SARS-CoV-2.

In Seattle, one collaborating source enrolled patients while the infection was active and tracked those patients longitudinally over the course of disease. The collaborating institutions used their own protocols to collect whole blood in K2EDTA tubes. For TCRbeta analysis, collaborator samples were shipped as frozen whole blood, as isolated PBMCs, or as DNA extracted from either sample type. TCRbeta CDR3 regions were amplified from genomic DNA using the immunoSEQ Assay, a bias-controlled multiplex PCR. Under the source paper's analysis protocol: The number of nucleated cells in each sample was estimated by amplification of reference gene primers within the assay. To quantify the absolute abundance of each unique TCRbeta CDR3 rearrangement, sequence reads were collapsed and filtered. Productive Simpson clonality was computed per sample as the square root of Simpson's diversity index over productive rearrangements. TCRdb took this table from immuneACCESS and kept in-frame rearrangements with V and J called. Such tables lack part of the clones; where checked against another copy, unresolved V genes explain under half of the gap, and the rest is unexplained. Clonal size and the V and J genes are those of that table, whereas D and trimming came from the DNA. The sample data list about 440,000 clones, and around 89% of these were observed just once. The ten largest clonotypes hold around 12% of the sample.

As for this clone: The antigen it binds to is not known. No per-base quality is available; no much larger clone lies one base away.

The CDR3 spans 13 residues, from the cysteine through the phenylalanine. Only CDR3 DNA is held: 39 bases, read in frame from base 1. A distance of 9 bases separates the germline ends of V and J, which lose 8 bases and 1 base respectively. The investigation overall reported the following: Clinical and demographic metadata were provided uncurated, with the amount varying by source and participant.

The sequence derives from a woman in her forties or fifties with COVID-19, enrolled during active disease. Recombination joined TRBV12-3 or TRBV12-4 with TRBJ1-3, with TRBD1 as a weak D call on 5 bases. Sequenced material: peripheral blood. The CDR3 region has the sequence CASARGSGNTIYF. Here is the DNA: TGTGCCAGCGCTCGGGGGTCTGGAAACACCATATATTTT.